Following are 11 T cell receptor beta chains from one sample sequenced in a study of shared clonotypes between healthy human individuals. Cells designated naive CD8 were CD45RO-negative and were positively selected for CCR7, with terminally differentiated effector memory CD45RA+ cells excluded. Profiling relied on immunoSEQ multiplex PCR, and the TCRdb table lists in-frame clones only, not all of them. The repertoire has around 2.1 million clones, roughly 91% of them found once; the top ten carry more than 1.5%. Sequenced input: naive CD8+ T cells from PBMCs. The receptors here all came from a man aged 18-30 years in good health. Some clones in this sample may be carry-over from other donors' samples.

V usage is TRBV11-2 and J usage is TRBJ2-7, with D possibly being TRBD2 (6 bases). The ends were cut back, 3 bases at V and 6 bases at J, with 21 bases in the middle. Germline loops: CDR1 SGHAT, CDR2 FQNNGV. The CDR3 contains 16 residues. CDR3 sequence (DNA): TGTGCCAGCAGCTTGGAGGGGTTCCCGGACGGGAGCGAGCAGTACTTC. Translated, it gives CASSLEGFPDGSEQYF.

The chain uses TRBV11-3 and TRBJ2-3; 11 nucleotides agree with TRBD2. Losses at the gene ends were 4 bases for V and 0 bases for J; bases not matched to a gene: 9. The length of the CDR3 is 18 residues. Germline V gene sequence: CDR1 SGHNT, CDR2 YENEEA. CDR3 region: CASSSGTSGGWSTDTQYF. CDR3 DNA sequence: TGTGCCAGCAGCTCGGGGACTAGCGGAGGGTGGAGCACAGATACGCAGTATTTT.

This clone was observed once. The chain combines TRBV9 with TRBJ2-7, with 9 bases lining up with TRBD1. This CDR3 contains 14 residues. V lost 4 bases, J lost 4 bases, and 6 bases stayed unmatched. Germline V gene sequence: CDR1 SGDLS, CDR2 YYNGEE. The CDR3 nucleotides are TGTGCCAGCAGCCCGGGGGACAGGGTTTACGAGCAGTACTTC. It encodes CASSPGDRVYEQYF.

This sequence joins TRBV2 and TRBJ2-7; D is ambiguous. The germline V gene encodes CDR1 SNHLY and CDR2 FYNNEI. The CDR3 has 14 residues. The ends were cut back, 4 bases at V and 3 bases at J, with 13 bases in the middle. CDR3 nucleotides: TGTGCCAGCAGTGGGGGTGGGAAGGTCTACGAGCAGTACTTC. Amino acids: CASSGGGKVYEQYF.

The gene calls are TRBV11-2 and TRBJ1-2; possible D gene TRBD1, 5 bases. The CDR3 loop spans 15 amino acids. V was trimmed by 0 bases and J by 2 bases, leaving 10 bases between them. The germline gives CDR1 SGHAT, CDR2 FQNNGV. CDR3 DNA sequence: TGTGCCAGCAGCTTAGATAATACAGGAAACTATGGCTACACCTTC. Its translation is CASSLDNTGNYGYTF.

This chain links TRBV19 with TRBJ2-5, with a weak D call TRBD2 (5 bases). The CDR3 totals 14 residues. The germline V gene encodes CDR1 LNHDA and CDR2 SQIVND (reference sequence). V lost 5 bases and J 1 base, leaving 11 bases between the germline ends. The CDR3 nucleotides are TGTGCCAGTAGTTCGAGGGTCCCCCAAGAGACCCAGTACTTC. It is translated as CASSSRVPQETQYF.

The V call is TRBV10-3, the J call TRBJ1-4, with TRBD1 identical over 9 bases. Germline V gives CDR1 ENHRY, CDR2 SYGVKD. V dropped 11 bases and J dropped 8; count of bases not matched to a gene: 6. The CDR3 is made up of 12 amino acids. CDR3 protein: CAAGTGREKLFF. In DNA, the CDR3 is TGTGCCGCCGGGACAGGGCGGGAAAAACTGTTTTTT.

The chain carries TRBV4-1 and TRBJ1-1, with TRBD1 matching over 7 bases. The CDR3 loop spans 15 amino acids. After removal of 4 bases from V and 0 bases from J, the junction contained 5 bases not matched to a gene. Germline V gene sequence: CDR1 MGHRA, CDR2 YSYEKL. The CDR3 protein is CASSPRQGLNTEAFF. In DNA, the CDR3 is TGCGCCAGCAGCCCCCGACAGGGACTGAACACTGAAGCTTTCTTT.

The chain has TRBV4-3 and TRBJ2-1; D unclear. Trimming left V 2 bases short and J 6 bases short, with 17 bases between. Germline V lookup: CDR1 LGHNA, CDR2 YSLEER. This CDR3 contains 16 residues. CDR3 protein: CASSQKLLKNSNEQFF. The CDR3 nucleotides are TGCGCCAGCAGCCAAAAGTTGCTCAAAAACTCCAATGAGCAGTTCTTC.

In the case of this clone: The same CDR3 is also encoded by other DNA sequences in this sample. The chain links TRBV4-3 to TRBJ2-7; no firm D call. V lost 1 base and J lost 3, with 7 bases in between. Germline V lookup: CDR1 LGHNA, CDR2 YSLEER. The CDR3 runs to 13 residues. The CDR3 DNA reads TGCGCCAGCAGCCAAGCCCTTCTCTACGAGCAGTACTTC. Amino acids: CASSQALLYEQYF.

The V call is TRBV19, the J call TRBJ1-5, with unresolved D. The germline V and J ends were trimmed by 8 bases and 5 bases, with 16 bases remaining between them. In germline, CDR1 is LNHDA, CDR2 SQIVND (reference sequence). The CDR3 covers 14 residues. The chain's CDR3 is CASHPSGIHQPQHF. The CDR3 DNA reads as TGTGCCAGTCACCCCTCAGGAATCCATCAGCCCCAGCATTTT.